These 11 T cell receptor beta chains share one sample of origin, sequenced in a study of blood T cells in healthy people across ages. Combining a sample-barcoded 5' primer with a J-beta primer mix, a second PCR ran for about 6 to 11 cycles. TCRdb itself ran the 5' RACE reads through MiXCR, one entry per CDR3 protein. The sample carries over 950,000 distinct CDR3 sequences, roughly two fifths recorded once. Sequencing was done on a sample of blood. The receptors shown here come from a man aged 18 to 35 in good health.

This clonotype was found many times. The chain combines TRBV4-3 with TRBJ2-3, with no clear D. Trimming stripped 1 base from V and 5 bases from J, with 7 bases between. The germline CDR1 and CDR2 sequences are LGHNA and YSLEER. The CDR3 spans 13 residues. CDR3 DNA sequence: TGCGCCAGCAGCCAAGGCTCCAGAGATACGCAGTATTTT. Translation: CASSQGSRDTQYF.

The CDR3 spells CASIHAPGQGQEEQYF. The CDR3, as DNA: TGTGCCAGCATACACGCACCGGGACAGGGACAGGAGGAGCAGTACTTC. The chain combines TRBV6-5 with TRBJ2-5, with 9 nucleotides matching TRBD1. In germline, CDR1 is MNHEY, CDR2 SVGAGI. The CDR3 consists of 16 residues. V shed 7 bases and J 11 bases; nucleotides not matched to a gene: 20.

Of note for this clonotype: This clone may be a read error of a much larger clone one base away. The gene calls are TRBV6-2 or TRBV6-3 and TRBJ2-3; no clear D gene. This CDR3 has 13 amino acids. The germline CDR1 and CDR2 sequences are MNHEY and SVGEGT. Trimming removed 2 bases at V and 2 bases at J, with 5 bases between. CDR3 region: CASSYPNTDTQYF. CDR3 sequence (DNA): TGTGCCAGCAGTTACCCGAACACAGATACGCAGTATTTT.

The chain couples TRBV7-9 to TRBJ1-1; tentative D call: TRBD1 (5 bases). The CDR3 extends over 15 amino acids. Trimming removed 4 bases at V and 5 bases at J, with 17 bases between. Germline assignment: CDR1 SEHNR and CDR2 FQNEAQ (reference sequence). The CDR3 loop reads CASSSPSGTMTEAFF. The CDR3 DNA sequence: TGTGCCAGCAGCTCCCCCTCAGGGACGATGACTGAAGCTTTCTTT.

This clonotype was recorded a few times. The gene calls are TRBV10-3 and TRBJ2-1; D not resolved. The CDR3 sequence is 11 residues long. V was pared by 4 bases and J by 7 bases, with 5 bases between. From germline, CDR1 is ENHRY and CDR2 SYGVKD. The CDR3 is CAISAQNEQFF. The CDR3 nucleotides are TGTGCCATCAGTGCCCAGAATGAGCAGTTCTTC.

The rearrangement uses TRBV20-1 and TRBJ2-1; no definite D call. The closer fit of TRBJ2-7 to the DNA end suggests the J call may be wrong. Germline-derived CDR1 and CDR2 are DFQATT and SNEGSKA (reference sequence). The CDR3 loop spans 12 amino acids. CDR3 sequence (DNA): TGCAGTGCTTCGGCTTCCTACAATGAGCAGTACTTC. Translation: CSASASYNEQYF.

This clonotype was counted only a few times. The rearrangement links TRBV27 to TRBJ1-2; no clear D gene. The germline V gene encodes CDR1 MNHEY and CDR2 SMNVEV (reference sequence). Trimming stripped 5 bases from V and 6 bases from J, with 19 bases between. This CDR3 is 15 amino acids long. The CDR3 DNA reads TGTGCCAGCAGTCGTCCAGACGACCCAGCGAATGGCTACACCTTC. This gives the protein CASSRPDDPANGYTF.

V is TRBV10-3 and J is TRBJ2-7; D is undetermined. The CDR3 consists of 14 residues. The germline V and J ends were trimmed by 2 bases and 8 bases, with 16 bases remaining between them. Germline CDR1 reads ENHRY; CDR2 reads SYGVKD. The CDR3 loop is CAISEEVKWSKQYF. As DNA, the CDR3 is TGTGCCATCAGTGAGGAAGTTAAATGGAGCAAGCAGTACTTC.

The CDR3, as DNA: TGTGCCAGCAGCTTAGGTCCCAGCGGGGGGCAAAATGAGCAGTTCTTC. This gives the protein CASSLGPSGGQNEQFF. V usage is TRBV7-2 and J usage is TRBJ2-1; 9 bases are shared with TRBD2. The CDR3 spans 16 residues. Germline CDR1 is SGHTA and CDR2 is FQGNSA. J gave up 7 bases and V 1 base, and 8 bases lay outside the gene matches.

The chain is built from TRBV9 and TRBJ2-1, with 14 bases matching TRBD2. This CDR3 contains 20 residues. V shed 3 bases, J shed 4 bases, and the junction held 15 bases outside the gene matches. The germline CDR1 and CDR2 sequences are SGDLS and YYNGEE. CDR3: CASSARGGLAGDHIYNEQFF. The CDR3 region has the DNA TGTGCCAGCAGCGCAAGAGGGGGACTAGCGGGGGACCACATATACAATGAGCAGTTCTTC.

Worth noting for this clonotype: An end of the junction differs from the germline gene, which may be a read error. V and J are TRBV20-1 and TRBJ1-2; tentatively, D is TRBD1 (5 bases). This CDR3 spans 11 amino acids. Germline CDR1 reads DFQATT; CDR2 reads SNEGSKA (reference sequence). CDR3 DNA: TGCAGTGCTTCCGGGACCTATGGCCACACCTTC. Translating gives CSASGTYGHTF.